This T cell receptor (beta chain) was identified during a study of PD-L1 blockade in urothelial cancer. The wider study: Patients' atezolizumab regimen, 1,200 mg intravenously every 3 weeks, began in about 2014. Analysis of the blood was performed 3 weeks (second dose) and 6 weeks after treatment start. T cells numbered a median of about 150,000 in the blood samples. Male patients with bladder-origin urothelial cancer numbered about 90% of the roughly 29.

Regarding time point: peripheral blood 6 weeks after treatment start. CDR3 length: 16 amino acids. The germline CDR1 and CDR2 sequences are LNHDA and SQIVND (reference sequence). V was clipped by 5 bases and J by 1 base; unmatched bases: 6. The protocol was immunoSEQ multiplex PCR, while the TCRdb copy is restricted to in-frame clones and leaves out a portion. The sample shows about 41,000 clones, approximately 84% of them seen only once. This chain links TRBV19 with TRBJ2-1, with TRBD1 matching 9 bases. This receptor was taken from a man aged 65-85 years with urothelial cancer. This specimen consisted of PBMCs, obtained around atezolizumab (anti-PD-L1) treatment. The CDR3 sequence is CASSAWDRDSYNEQFF. CDR3 bases: TGTGCCAGTAGTGCTTGGGACAGGGATTCCTACAATGAGCAGTTCTTC. Full variable domain (rest looked up from reference TRBV19 and TRBJ2-1): DGGITQSPKYLFRKEGQNVTLSCEQNLNHDAMYWYRQDPGQGLRLIYYSQIVNDFQKGDIAEGYSVSREKKESFPLTVTSAQKNPTAFYLCASSAWDRDSYNEQFFGPGTRLTVL.